The rows below give T cell receptor beta chains drawn from one sample of a study of cytomegalovirus exposure and HLA in healthy donors. This table comes from immunoSEQ multiplex PCR, and its TCRdb copy is limited to in-frame clones, with some not included. The sample holds about 80,000 clones, 62% seen once. The sequenced sample consisted of PBMCs. These TCRs come from a male donor in good health and CMV-seropositive. Each CDR3 is given with its conserved first and last residue. A D gene is named only where the DNA matches it firmly. The size entry is marked missing in some rows and otherwise reads once, few, many or a size class.

V gene	clone size	J gene	D gene	CDR3 protein	CDR3 DNA
TRBV5-6	-	TRBJ2-5	TRBD2	CASRRTSGGQETQYF	TGTGCCAGCAGACGGACTAGCGGGGGTCAAGAGACCCAGTACTTC
TRBV27	-	TRBJ2-1	TRBD2	CATRGVREQFF	TGTGCCACCCGGGGGGTGAGGGAGCAGTTCTTC
TRBV9	-	TRBJ1-2	-	CASSVLANYGYTF	TGTGCCAGCAGCGTATTAGCTAACTATGGCTACACCTTC
TRBV5-4	-	TRBJ2-1	TRBD2	CASSLTSGVYNEQFF	TGTGCCAGCAGCTTGACTAGCGGGGTCTACAATGAGCAGTTCTTC
TRBV4-1	-	TRBJ2-7	-	CASSQEQGLVSEQYF	TGCGCCAGCAGCCAAGAGCAGGGGCTAGTGAGCGAGCAGTACTTC
TRBV5-6	few	TRBJ1-6	-	CASSLEGIWSPLHF	TGTGCCAGCAGCTTGGAGGGGATTTGGTCACCCCTCCACTTT
TRBV7-2	-	TRBJ2-1	TRBD2	CASSQVASGGSSYNEQFF	TGTGCCAGCAGCCAGGTGGCTAGCGGGGGGAGCTCCTACAATGAGCAGTTCTTC
TRBV27	-	TRBJ2-7	TRBD2	CASSSGLAAYEQYF	TGTGCCAGCAGTTCGGGACTAGCGGCCTACGAGCAGTACTTC
TRBV23-1	-	TRBJ2-3	-	CASSSEGDRTDTQYF	TGCGCCAGCAGTTCCGAGGGTGATCGCACAGATACGCAGTATTTT
TRBV14	-	TRBJ2-1	-	CASSQGWRPDEQFF	TGTGCCAGCAGCCAAGGCTGGCGGCCGGATGAGCAGTTCTTC
TRBV6-1	-	TRBJ2-7	-	CASSQTGPPYEQYF	TGTGCCAGCAGCCAAACAGGGCCCCCCTACGAGCAGTACTTC
TRBV25-1	-	TRBJ1-2	-	CASTGPEPVYGYTF	TGTGCTTCCACTGGGCCCGAACCCGTCTATGGCTACACCTTC
TRBV7-9	-	TRBJ2-3	TRBD1	CASSYGQGQYF	TGTGCCAGCAGCTACGGACAGGGGCAGTATTTT
TRBV28	-	TRBJ1-1	TRBD1	CASSPPGQGPEAFF	TGTGCCAGCAGTCCTCCGGGACAGGGACCTGAAGCTTTCTTT
TRBV30	once	TRBJ1-6	TRBD1	CAGQGAPNSPLHF	TGTGCCGGCCAGGGGGCCCCGAATTCACCCCTCCACTTT
TRBV5-4	-	TRBJ2-3	TRBD1	CASRRALIVQGPDTQYF	TGTGCCAGCAGGCGCGCTCTCATCGTACAGGGGCCAGATACGCAGTATTTT
TRBV27	few	TRBJ2-1	TRBD2	CASSDLMRTSGYNEQFF	TGTGCCAGCAGTGACCTTATGCGGACTAGCGGTTACAATGAGCAGTTCTTC
TRBV27	-	TRBJ2-7	TRBD1	CASSHTGGGYEQYF	TGTGCCAGCAGTCATACAGGGGGTGGCTACGAGCAGTACTTC